This T cell receptor beta chain was identified during a study of blood T cell repertoires in COVID-19. The data were produced by immunoSEQ multiplex PCR, yet TCRdb's version contains in-frame clones alone and is incomplete. The repertoire has some 100,000 clones, about 90% of them found once; the top ten carry over 7%. J was trimmed by 7 bases and V by 2 bases; bases with no gene match: 7. The CDR3 extends over 15 amino acids. The germline gives CDR1 SGHDT, CDR2 YYEEEE. Sequenced material: peripheral blood. The receptor's source is a man aged 25-45 years in a cohort sampled during active COVID-19. The chain is built from TRBV5-6 and TRBJ1-2, with 11 bases fitting TRBD1. The DNA of the CDR3 is TGTGCCAGCAGCTTCTCTGGGACAGGGGGTCGTGGCTACACCTTC. Protein: CASSFSGTGGRGYTF.